This TCR beta chain derives from a study of CD4 T cells in relation to SARS-CoV-2 and coronaviruses. Turning to the study itself: After roughly ten days of antigen culture, PBMC TCR beta CDR3s were sequenced. Of the patients, under 10 were male, 4 female, two Hispanic.

A word on this clone: Its target is not known.

Germline CDR1 and CDR2: KGHSH and LQKENI. Losses at the gene ends were 2 bases for V and 2 bases for J; bases not matched to a gene: 4. This CDR3 is 16 amino acids long. Data came from immunoSEQ multiplex PCR; TCRdb stores just in-frame clones and leaves some out. The sample yields 40,000 or so clones, approximately 86% seen once. The receptor was derived from an adult with COVID-19. Sequencing was carried out using naive CD4+ T cells from PBMCs, cultured in vitro. Subset denoted: naive CD4+ T cells isolated by negative enrichment. The rearrangement joins TRBV18 to TRBJ2-3, with TRBD2 identical over 10 bases. DNA for the CDR3: TGTGCCAGCTCACCATATCTAGCGGGGGACACAGATACGCAGTATTTT. This sequence encodes CASSPYLAGDTDTQYF.